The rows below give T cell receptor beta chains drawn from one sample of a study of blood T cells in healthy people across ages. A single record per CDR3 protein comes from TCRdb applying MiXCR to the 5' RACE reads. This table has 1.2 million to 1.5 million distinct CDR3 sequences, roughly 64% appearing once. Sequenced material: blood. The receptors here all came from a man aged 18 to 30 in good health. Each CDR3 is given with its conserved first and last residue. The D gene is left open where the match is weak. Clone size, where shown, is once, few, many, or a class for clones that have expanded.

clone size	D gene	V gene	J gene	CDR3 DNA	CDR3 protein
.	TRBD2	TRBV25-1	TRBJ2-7	TGTGCCAGCAGTGAACTAGCGGGACTACATCCCTACGAGCAGTACTTC	CASSELAGLHPYEQYF
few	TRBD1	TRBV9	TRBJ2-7	TGTGCCAGCAGCCCAGGACAGGCGATCATCTACGAGCAGTACTTC	CASSPGQAIIYEQYF
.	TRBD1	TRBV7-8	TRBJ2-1	TGTGCCAGCAGCTTGTCCCGGGACAGAAATGAGCAGTTCTTC	CASSLSRDRNEQFF
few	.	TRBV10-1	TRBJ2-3	TGCGCCAGCAGTGACAGAATCCCAGATACGCAGTATTTT	CASSDRIPDTQYF
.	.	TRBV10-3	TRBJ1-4	TGTGCCATCAGTGATAGTACGCTCGCAACTAATGAAAAACTGTTTTTT	CAISDSTLATNEKLFF
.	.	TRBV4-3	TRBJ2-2	TGCGCCAGCAGCCCGCTGCGGGACAGTGACACCGGGGAGCTGTTTTTT	CASSPLRDSDTGELFF
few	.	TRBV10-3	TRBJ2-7	TGTGCCATCAGTGGGGAGGACAGCACCTACGAGCAGTACTTC	CAISGEDSTYEQYF
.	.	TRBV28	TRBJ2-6	TGTGCCAGCAGTTTTCGGCTATTGATCTCTGGGGCCAACGTCCTGACTTTC	CASSFRLLISGANVLTF
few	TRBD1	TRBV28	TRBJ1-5	TGTGCCAGCAGTTTGGTCCAGGGGGCTGGACAGCCCCAGCATTTT	CASSLVQGAGQPQHF
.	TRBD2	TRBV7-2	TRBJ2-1	TGTGCCAGCAGCTTACGCGGGACTAGCGGGGGAGTATACAATGAGCAGTTCTTC	CASSLRGTSGGVYNEQFF
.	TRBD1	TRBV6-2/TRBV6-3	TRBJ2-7	TGTGCCAGCAGTTCGACAGGGGCCCTATACAATGAGCAGTACTTC	CASSSTGALYNEQYF
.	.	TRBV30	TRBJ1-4	TGTGCCTGGGACTCAGTAGGAAAACTGTTTTTT	CAWDSVGKLFF
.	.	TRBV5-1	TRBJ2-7	TGCGCCAGCAGCTTGGTGCAGGGCCAAGGCTACGAGCAGTACTTC	CASSLVQGQGYEQYF
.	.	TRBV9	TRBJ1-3	TGTGCCAGCAGCGTAGTGGAGGGGGCTGGAAACACCATATATTTT	CASSVVEGAGNTIYF
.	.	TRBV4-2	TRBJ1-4	TGTGCCAGCAGCCAAGAAGGGCAGCGTAATGAAAAACTGTTTTTT	CASSQEGQRNEKLFF
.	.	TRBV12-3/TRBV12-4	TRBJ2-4	TGTGCCAGCAGTAAACAGATCGGAAACATTCAGTACTTC	CASSKQIGNIQYF
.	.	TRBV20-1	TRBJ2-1	TGCAGTGCTAATGAGGGATTCTTTGAGCAGTTCTTC	CSANEGFFEQFF
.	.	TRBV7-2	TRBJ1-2	TGTGCCAGCAGCTTACCCCTACTGACAAGGGGTAGATATGGCTACACCTTC	CASSLPLLTRGRYGYTF
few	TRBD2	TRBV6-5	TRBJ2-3	TGTGCCAGCAGTTACTCACTCCAGCGGGGGGACGCAGATACGCAGTATTTT	CASSYSLQRGDADTQYF
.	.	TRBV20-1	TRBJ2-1	TGCAGTGCTAGTACAGTAGAGACCCAGTTCTTC	CSASTVETQFF
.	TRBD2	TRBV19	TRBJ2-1	TGTGCCAGTAGTATCTCCGCGGGAGGGCCACGTGAGCAGTTCTTC	CASSISAGGPREQFF
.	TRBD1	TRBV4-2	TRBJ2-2	TGTGCCAGCAGCCAAGATAAGGGGGCCGGGGCCGGGGAGCTGTTTTTT	CASSQDKGAGAGELFF
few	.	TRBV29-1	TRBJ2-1	TGCAGCGTTGAATATGGTGTCTTTGAGCAGTTCTTC	CSVEYGVFEQFF
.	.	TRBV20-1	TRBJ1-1	TGCAGTGCTAGAGATCTTACAGGGTGGGACACTGAAGCTTTCTTT	CSARDLTGWDTEAFF
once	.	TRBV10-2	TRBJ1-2	TGCGCCAGCTCCCGGGAGCAAGATGGCTACACCTTC	CASSREQDGYTF
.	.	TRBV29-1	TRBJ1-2	TGCAGCGTCACTCCTTTGGACAGATATGGCTACACCTTC	CSVTPLDRYGYTF
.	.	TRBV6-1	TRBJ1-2	TGTGCCAGCAGCCCCCGGGGGTCTTCCTATGGCTACACCTTC	CASSPRGSSYGYTF
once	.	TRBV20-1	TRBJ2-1	TGCAGTGCTAGATTTATCTACAATGAGCAGTTCTTC	CSARFIYNEQFF
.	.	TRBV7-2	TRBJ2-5	TGTGCCAGCAGCTTAGGGTTTTTAGGTCTACAAGAGACCCAGTACTTC	CASSLGFLGLQETQYF
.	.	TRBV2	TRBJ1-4	TGTGCCAGCAGTGAATTTGAAAAACTGTTTTTT	CASSEFEKLFF
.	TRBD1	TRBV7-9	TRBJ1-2	TGTGCCAGCAGCTTAGCGGGGACAGGGGCATATGGCTACACCTTC	CASSLAGTGAYGYTF
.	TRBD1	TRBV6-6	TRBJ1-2	TGTGTCAGCAGAGAGAGTGACAGGGCGCATGGCTACACCTTC	CVSRESDRAHGYTF
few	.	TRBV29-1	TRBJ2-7	TGCAGCGTTGAAGAATACGCAGAGAAGAGCGAGCAGTACTTC	CSVEEYAEKSEQYF
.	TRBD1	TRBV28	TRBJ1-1	TGTGCCAGCAGTTTACCGAAGGGGGCTGGCACTGAAGCTTTCTTT	CASSLPKGAGTEAFF
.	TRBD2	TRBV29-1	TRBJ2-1	TGCAGCGTTGATGGGACTAGCGGGAGTGGGAATGAGCAGTTCTTC	CSVDGTSGSGNEQFF
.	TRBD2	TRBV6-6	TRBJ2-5	TGTGCCAGCAGGCGTACTAGCGGGGGAGCCCAGTACTTC	CASRRTSGGAQYF
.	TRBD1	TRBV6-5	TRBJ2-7	TGTGCCAGCAGTTCCGTCGTCCCGGGACAGGCGATCTCCTACGAGCAGTACTTC	CASSSVVPGQAISYEQYF
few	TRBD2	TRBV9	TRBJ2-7	TGTGCCAGCGGCCTTGGGGGGGTTACCTACGAGCAGTACTTC	CASGLGGVTYEQYF
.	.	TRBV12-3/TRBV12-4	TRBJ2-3	TGTGCCAGCAGTTGTACAGCACAAGATACGCAGTATTTT	CASSCTAQDTQYF
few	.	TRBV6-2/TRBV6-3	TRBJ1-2	TGTGCCAGCAGTGGGAGTTCTGGGTATGGCTACACCTTC	CASSGSSGYGYTF